The 15 T cell receptor beta chains given below trace back to one sample, sequenced in a study of CD8 T cells in Susac syndrome. A quantity of about 0.45 to 1 ug RNA underwent reverse transcription using random hexamers. TCRdb processed the immunoSEQ multiplex PCR reads anew with MiXCR; each CDR3 protein has one entry. The data hold around 200,000 distinct CDR3 sequences, with more than 85% observed a single time. Material: CD8+ T cells from PBMCs. These receptors all come from a human donor with multiple sclerosis.

The gene calls are TRBV11-2 and TRBJ2-7, with unresolved D. The CDR3 runs 12 residues. Per germline, CDR1 SGHAT and CDR2 FQNNGV. Deletions cut 1 base from V and 3 bases from J, with 4 bases between. CDR3 in amino acids: CASSLVYYEQYF. The CDR3 nucleotides read TGTGCCAGCAGCTTAGTGTACTACGAGCAGTACTTC.

This sequence joins TRBV7-9 and TRBJ1-1, with D perhaps TRBD1 (5 bases). Germline V gene sequence: CDR1 SEHNR, CDR2 FQNEAQ (reference sequence). V was trimmed by 5 bases and J by 5 bases, leaving 21 bases between them. There are 16 residues in the CDR3. CDR3 bases: TGTGCCAGCAGCCGGCTTAGGGGAGGCCGCGCGACTGAAGCTTTCTTT. It encodes CASSRLRGGRATEAFF.

This chain joins TRBV9 and TRBJ2-1, with 10 positions matching TRBD2. The CDR3 sequence is 20 residues long. Germline assignment: CDR1 SGDLS and CDR2 YYNGEE. V shed 4 bases, J shed 0 bases, and the junction held 16 bases outside the gene matches. The CDR3 loop is CASSHRPNFPSGSSYNEQFF. The CDR3, as DNA: TGTGCCAGCAGCCATCGTCCTAACTTTCCTAGCGGGAGCTCCTACAATGAGCAGTTCTTC.

For the CDR3, the DNA is TGCAGTGTTCGACCCTTGGGGGGCTACACCTTC. This codes for CSVRPLGGYTF. V is TRBV20-1 and J is TRBJ1-2; D is uncertain. From germline, CDR1 is DFQATT and CDR2 SNEGSKA (reference sequence). V was cut by 7 bases and J by 8 bases, with 14 bases left in between. The CDR3 covers 11 residues.

This chain uses TRBV5-1 with TRBJ2-1; TRBD1 is a possible D gene (5 bases). CDR3 length: 12 amino acids. Trimming cost V 0 bases and J 10 bases, with 8 bases left between them. The germline CDR1 and CDR2 sequences are SGHRS and YFSETQ. In DNA, the CDR3 is TGCGCCAGCAGCTTGGGGGGCAGGGAGCAGTTCTTC. Its protein is CASSLGGREQFF. Full variable domain (rest looked up from reference TRBV5-1 and TRBJ2-1): KAGVTQTPRYLIKTRGQQVTLSCSPISGHRSVSWYQQTPGQGLQFLFEYFSETQRNKGNFPGRFSGRQFSNSRSEMNVSTLELGDSALYLCASSLGGREQFFGPGTRLTVL.

This clonotype was found a few times. The chain is built from TRBV6-5 and TRBJ1-1, with 11 bases matching TRBD1. This CDR3 is 14 amino acids long. Per germline, CDR1 MNHEY and CDR2 SVGAGI. V lost 4 bases, J lost 4 bases, and 2 bases stayed unmatched. As DNA, the CDR3 is TGTGCCAGCAGTTGGACAGGGGGCGGCACTGAAGCTTTCTTT. Translating gives CASSWTGGGTEAFF.

This chain uses TRBV15 with TRBJ2-7; D not resolved. The CDR3 is made up of 15 amino acids. Per the germline V gene, CDR1 is LNHNV and CDR2 is YYDKDF (reference sequence). Trimming cost V 5 bases and J 0 bases, with 14 bases left between them. The DNA for the CDR3 is TGTGCCACCAGCCATGGGCCAGACAACTCCTACGAGCAGTACTTC. As protein: CATSHGPDNSYEQYF.

J is TRBJ1-5 and V is TRBV6-5; D unresolved. CDR3 length equals 15 residues. Germline lookup yields CDR1 MNHEY and CDR2 SVGAGI. Trimming removed 4 bases at V and 7 bases at J, with 17 bases between. Written as DNA, the CDR3 is TGTGCCAGCAGTTCCGGTGGGATCGGGTGGCAGCCCCAGCATTTT. Translation: CASSSGGIGWQPQHF.

V and J are TRBV7-9 and TRBJ2-5; D unresolved. V was clipped by 4 bases and J by 5 bases, with 8 bases between them. This CDR3 contains 12 residues. The V gene's germline CDR1 is SEHNR and CDR2 FQNEAQ (reference sequence). For the CDR3, the DNA is TGTGCCAGCAGCTCAACCTACGAGACCCAGTACTTC. Residues: CASSSTYETQYF.

J is TRBJ2-5 and V is TRBV7-9, with 10 bases matching TRBD1. Germline V gene sequence: CDR1 SEHNR, CDR2 FQNEAQ (reference sequence). CDR3 length equals 16 residues. The V and J ends lost 2 bases and 3 bases, in that order; junction bases with no gene match: 6. The CDR3 DNA follows: TGTGCCAGCAGCTTACACCGAGGACAGGGGGAAGAGACCCAGTACTTC. Amino acids: CASSLHRGQGEETQYF.

The chain recombines TRBV7-6 with TRBJ2-2; D is unclear. This CDR3 comprises 15 residues. Germline CDR1 and CDR2: SGHVS and FNYEAQ. The V end was cut by 5 bases, the J end by 1 base, with 11 bases between. CDR3 sequence (DNA): TGTGCCAGCAGCCGCACTTGGGGGAACACCGGGGAGCTGTTTTTT. Translation gives CASSRTWGNTGELFF. Filled out from reference TRBV7-6 and TRBJ2-2, the complete variable domain reads GAGVSQSPRYKVTKRGQDVALRCDPISGHVSLYWYRQALGQGPEFLTYFNYEAQQDKSGLPNDRFSAERPEGSISTLTIQRTEQRDSAMYRCASSRTWGNTGELFFGEGSRLTVL.

The table lists this clonotype with a count of one. The junction departs from germline at one end; a sequencing error may be responsible. The chain carries TRBV7-9 and TRBJ1-2, with D possibly being TRBD1 (5 bases). The CDR3 consists of 14 residues. Germline-derived CDR1 and CDR2 are SEHNR and FQNEAQ (reference sequence). CDR3 region: CASRPPDGGPLALF. The CDR3 DNA follows: TGTGCCAGCAGGCCCCCCGACGGGGGACCTTTAGCGCTGTTC.

V usage is TRBV6-5 and J usage is TRBJ2-1; D gene unclear. V gave up 3 bases and J gave up 0 bases, with 12 bases separating them. The CDR3 loop spans 16 amino acids. Germline V gene lookup returns CDR1 MNHEY and CDR2 SVGAGI. DNA for the CDR3: TGTGCCAGCAGTTATCAACAGTGGAGCTCCTACAATGAGCAGTTCTTC. The encoded protein is CASSYQQWSSYNEQFF.

J is TRBJ1-1 and V is TRBV20-1; D might be TRBD1 (6 bases). The CDR3 is 17 amino acids. From germline, CDR1 is DFQATT and CDR2 SNEGSKA (reference sequence). V gave up 5 bases and J gave up 3 bases, with 25 bases separating them. CDR3 DNA: TGCAGTGCTCGCCCGGGACAAATCTTAGAGGGGCACACTGAAGCTTTCTTT. Translated: CSARPGQILEGHTEAFF.

CDR3 nucleotide sequence: TGTGCCAGCAGCGGCGGGAGTGGTGAGCAGTTCTTC. It is translated as CASSGGSGEQFF. J is TRBJ2-1 and V is TRBV7-9, with TRBD2 matching 7 bases. CDR3 length: 12 amino acids. Losses at the gene ends were 5 bases for V and 9 bases for J; bases not matched to a gene: 4. The germline V gene has CDR1 SEHNR and CDR2 FQNEAQ (reference sequence).